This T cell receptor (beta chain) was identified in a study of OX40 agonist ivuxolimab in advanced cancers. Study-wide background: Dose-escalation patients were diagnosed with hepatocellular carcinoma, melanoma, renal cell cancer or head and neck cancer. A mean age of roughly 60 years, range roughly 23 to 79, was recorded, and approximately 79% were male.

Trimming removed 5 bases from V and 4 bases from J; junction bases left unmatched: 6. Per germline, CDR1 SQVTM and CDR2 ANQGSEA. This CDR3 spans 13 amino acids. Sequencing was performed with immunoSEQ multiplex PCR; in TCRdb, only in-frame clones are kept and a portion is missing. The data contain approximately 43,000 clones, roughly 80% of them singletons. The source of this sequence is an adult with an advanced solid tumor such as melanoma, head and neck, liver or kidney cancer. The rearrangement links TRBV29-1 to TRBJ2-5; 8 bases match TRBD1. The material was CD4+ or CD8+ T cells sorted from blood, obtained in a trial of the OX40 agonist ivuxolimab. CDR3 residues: CSVITTGGETQYF. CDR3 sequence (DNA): TGCAGCGTTATCACCACAGGGGGAGAGACCCAGTACTTC.